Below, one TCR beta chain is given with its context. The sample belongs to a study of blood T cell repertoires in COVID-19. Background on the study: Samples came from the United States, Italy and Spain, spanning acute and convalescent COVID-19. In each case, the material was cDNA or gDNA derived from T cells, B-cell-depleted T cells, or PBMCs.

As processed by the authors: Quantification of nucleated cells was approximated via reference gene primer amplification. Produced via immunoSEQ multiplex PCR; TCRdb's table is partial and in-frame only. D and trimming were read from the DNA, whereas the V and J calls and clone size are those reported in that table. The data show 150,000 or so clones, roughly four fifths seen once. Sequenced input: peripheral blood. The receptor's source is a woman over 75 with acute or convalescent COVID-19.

The CDR3 region has the DNA TGTGCCAGCAGCCTGACGGGGGGATCTAATGAAAAACTGTTTTTT. It encodes CASSLTGGSNEKLFF. J is TRBJ1-4 and V is TRBV5-4, with a tentative D call TRBD1 (5 bases). V was pared by 4 bases and J by 3 bases, with 13 bases between. The CDR3 is 15 residues long. From germline, CDR1 is SGHNT and CDR2 YYREEE (reference sequence).